The T cell receptor (beta chain) described here comes from a study of T cell responses to AZD1222 COVID-19 vaccine (dated by TCRdb to the early 2020s). General notes on the study: TCR sequencing covered approximately 230 trial participants: 200 to 210 given two doses of AZD1222 and around 26 given two doses of MenACWY control vaccine. Trial participants were enrolled by age into subgroups of 18-55, 56-69 and 70-plus years, and around 140, 26 and 57 TCR-sequenced participants, respectively, were included in these subgroups. Study-wide findings and limitations: The 56-69-year group was small, and its depth increase did not reach significance, likely because of low power. The whole spike protein was spanned by vaccine-associated CD4 TCRs, and dominant responses were seen in regions 160-218 and 743-854. Nearly half of unique spike-specific TCRs reportedly recognized epitopes outside regions mutated in the B.1.351 and B.1.1.7 variants. Only a handful of AZD1222 recipients were SARS-CoV-2 seropositive at baseline, limiting conclusions about previously exposed vaccinees. Most participants were white British and females outnumbered males, and the authors suggested that clonal diversity may have been underestimated. After two AZD1222 doses, both the breadth and the depth of spike-specific TCRs were significantly higher than at day 0 and than in MenACWY recipients. Because no day 14 peak-response samples were available, the repertoires could be characterized only after the peak T cell response.

The CDR3 regions of human TCRbeta chains were analyzed by immunosequencing. Processing in the source paper ran as follows. TCRs in the repertoires were compared against a reference library of SARS-CoV-2-specific TCRs that had been generated with the MIRA antigen-specificity platform. Breadth meant the fraction of unique TCRs that were SARS-CoV-2-associated, whereas depth meant the fraction of total T cells that were SARS-CoV-2-associated. Using the MIRA data, each spike-specific TCR was assigned both to the spike region to which the TCR was reactive and to a CD4 or CD8 class. Log10-transformed breadth and depth values were compared by one-way ANOVA with Sidak's multiple comparisons tests. What TCRdb holds here is the immuneACCESS table cut down to in-frame rearrangements. Part of the clones is not present; checked against another copy, under half of the missing clones reflect an unresolved V gene, and the others are unexplained. V and J calls and clone size are given by that table; D and trimming were obtained from the DNA. The sample records some 150,000 clones, about 90% of which are singletons. Jointly, the top ten make up about 4% of the sample.

As for this clone: Its cognate antigen has yet to be identified. No quality values exist for individual bases; no much larger clone is one base distant.

This specimen's time point label, per the study, means: baseline before first vaccination. The treatment or condition label on this specimen signifies: meningococcal conjugate vaccine given as trial control. Samples from vaccinated people were obtained from the UK trials COV001 and COV002, which included a single-blind randomized controlled phase 2/3 trial of AZD1222 (ChAdOx1 nCoV-19) in healthy adults. For TCRbeta chain sequencing, PBMC samples from trial participants were taken at day 0 and at day 28 after the second dose. Based on the germline V gene, the CDR1 and CDR2 sequences are SGHNT and YENEEA. Spanning cysteine to phenylalanine, the CDR3 consists of 15 amino acids. The retained sequence is limited to the CDR3, 45 bases, with the frame set at the first base. Germline trimming amounts to 8 bases on V and 4 bases on J, with 7 as the count of junction bases outside the gene matches.

The material was peripheral blood, obtained on day 0 of MenACWY control vaccination. The TCR sequence derives from an adult in good health. The rearranged segments are TRBV11-3 and TRBJ2-2; the junction holds 10 bases that match TRBD1. The sequence in DNA is TGTGCCAGCGCTAACCGGGACAGGGGCACCGGGGAGCTGTTTTTT. It codes for CASANRDRGTGELFF.